The 10 T cell receptor beta chains in this list originate from one sample, sequenced in a study of CD8 T cells in ankylosing spondylitis. Each CDR3 protein gets one entry after TCRdb re-called the 5' RACE reads with MiXCR. Of 270,000 or so distinct CDR3 sequences in the sample, 15% to 20% were seen once. Sequencing input: blood, either unsorted or a sorted T cell fraction (not recorded which). The receptors were gathered from a male donor with ankylosing spondylitis or in good health (not recorded which).

This clonotype has ten or more counts. This chain uses TRBV29-1 with TRBJ2-7; either TRBD1 or TRBD2 may supply D (5 bases each). V lost 4 bases, J lost 5 bases, and 9 bases lay in between. The CDR3 contains 11 residues. Germline lookup yields CDR1 SQVTM and CDR2 ANQGSEA. CDR3 sequence: CSVGPGHEQYF. Here the CDR3 DNA reads TGCAGCGTTGGACCGGGGCACGAGCAGTACTTC.

This clonotype was counted between two and nine times. The V and J genes are TRBV7-2 and TRBJ2-3, with D possibly being TRBD2 (6 bases). The germline V gene encodes CDR1 SGHTA and CDR2 FQGNSA. CDR3 size: 15 residues. V was pared by 5 bases and J by 6 bases, with 18 bases between. In DNA form, the CDR3 reads TGTGCCAGCAGCACATGGACTAACAGCCTGGATACGCAGTATTTT. Protein sequence: CASSTWTNSLDTQYF.

Of note for this clonotype: The junction departs from the called germline gene at one end, perhaps through a read error. This chain uses TRBV7-6 with TRBJ2-3; 7 bases map to TRBD2. The germline gives CDR1 SGHVS, CDR2 FNYEAQ. The CDR3 is 16 amino acids. The CDR3 protein is CAGSGATLVGTDTQYF. The CDR3 nucleotides are TGTGCCGGCAGCGGGGCGACGTTGGTAGGCACAGATACGCAGTATTTT. Combining the CDR3 with reference TRBV7-6 and TRBJ2-3 gives the whole variable domain GAGVSQSPRYKVTKRGQDVALRCDPISGHVSLYWYRQALGQGPEFLTYFNYEAQQDKSGLPNDRFSAERPEGSISTLTIQRTEQRDSAMYRCAGSGATLVGTDTQYFGPGTRLTVL.

The chain joins TRBV28 to TRBJ1-2; no reliable D call. V was pared by 6 bases and J by 7 bases, with 15 bases between. Germline V gene data show CDR1 as MDHEN and CDR2 as SYDVKM. The CDR3 has 13 amino acids. The CDR3 sequence is CASSPVVRGGYTF. CDR3 DNA: TGTGCCAGCAGCCCTGTAGTTCGTGGTGGCTACACCTTC.

This clonotype was seen a handful of times. This chain uses TRBV6-5 with TRBJ2-5; D gene unclear. The CDR3 has 11 residues. V was clipped by 2 bases and J by 5 bases, with 3 bases between them. Germline loops: CDR1 MNHEY, CDR2 SVGAGI. The CDR3 protein is CASSYEETQYF. The CDR3 region has the DNA TGTGCCAGCAGTTACGAGGAGACCCAGTACTTC.

V gene TRBV15 combines with J gene TRBJ1-1; possible D gene TRBD1, 6 bases. Trimming removed 6 bases at V and 4 bases at J, with 9 bases between. The CDR3 consists of 12 residues. CDR1 and CDR2 (germline): LNHNV, YYDKDF (reference sequence). The CDR3 DNA is TGTGCCACCAGGACAGGCGGCACTGAAGCTTTCTTT. Protein sequence: CATRTGGTEAFF.

Notes on this clonotype: A junction boundary mismatches the germline segment, possibly from a read error. The J gene is TRBJ2-5, the V gene TRBV24-1; D is unresolved. Germline V CDR1 and CDR2: KGHDR, SFDVKD. The CDR3 consists of 13 residues. The CDR3 spells CATSDFPEQPQYF. CDR3 DNA: TGCGCCACCAGTGATTTCCCCGAGCAGCCCCAGTACTTC.

A few counts support this clonotype. The rearrangement uses TRBV4-1 and TRBJ2-7; D gene uncertain. Trimming cost V 1 base and J 2 bases, with 12 bases left between them. The germline V gene has CDR1 MGHRA and CDR2 YSYEKL. The CDR3 consists of 15 residues. CDR3 bases: TGCGCCAGCAGCCAAGGGATCGGTACCACCTACGAGCAGTACTTC. The encoded protein is CASSQGIGTTYEQYF.

The chain carries TRBV7-3 and TRBJ2-7; 11 nucleotides agree with TRBD2. Per the germline V gene, CDR1 is SGHTA and CDR2 is FQGTGA. V lost 3 bases, J lost 7 bases, and 8 bases stayed unmatched. The CDR3 contains 15 residues. The CDR3 loop reads CASSFIGLAGKEQYF. Written as DNA, the CDR3 is TGTGCCAGCAGCTTCATAGGACTAGCGGGTAAAGAGCAGTACTTC. Full variable domain (missing parts from reference TRBV7-3 and TRBJ2-7): GAGVSQTPSNKVTEKGKYVELRCDPISGHTALYWYRQSLGQGPEFLIYFQGTGAADDSGLPNDRFFAVRPEGSVSTLKIQRTERGDSAVYLCASSFIGLAGKEQYFGPGTRLTVT.

This clonotype was observed a few times. The V call is TRBV15, the J call TRBJ2-4, with 8 bases identical to TRBD2. The CDR3 has 14 amino acids. Per germline, CDR1 LNHNV and CDR2 YYDKDF (reference sequence). The J segment lost 8 bases and the V segment lost 0 bases, leaving 3 bases of the junction unmatched. CDR3 bases: TGTGCCACCAGCAGAGAAGGGACTAGGGACATTCAGTACTTC. Translated, it gives CATSREGTRDIQYF.